This note documents a single T cell receptor beta chain sequence. In this sample, this clonotype turned up a few times. Its specific antigen is unknown. Qualities for individual bases were not recorded, and no much larger clone is one base off. Every donor was a healthy Caucasian. The researchers also sequenced three unrelated adults who were not twins: a male aged 18 to 30, a male aged 50 to 59, and a female aged 50 to 59. Miltenyi CD45RO+ enrichment and human naive T-cell isolation kits were used to isolate memory (CD45RO+) and naive T cells from PBMC. Receptor libraries were prepared by 5' RACE. For sequencing, an Illumina HiSeq 2000 was employed. A universal primer binding site was added through template switching, and the final cDNA carried a unique molecular identifier so that TCR cDNA molecules could be counted accurately. Specific primers in the conserved constant-segment region were used to synthesize first-strand cDNA for the TCR alpha and beta chains. To control for contamination, every cDNA library was double barcoded, receiving both a SMART-Mk sample barcode and Illumina barcodes. TruSeq adapter sequences along with Illumina sample barcodes were introduced in two successive PCR steps. The Illumina HiSeq platform was used with custom primers to sequence TCR alpha and beta cDNA libraries. Turning to the authors' computational methods: MiGEC processed the raw reads to extract unique molecular identifiers, while MiXCR was used to determine the CDR3 positions. Recombination models were inferred per individual with the repgenHMM and IGoR tools using an EM algorithm. Shared clonotype analysis was performed with the tcR package in R, normalizing sharing by the product of cloneset sizes. Out-of-frame nonproductive sequences were analyzed to study raw recombination free of thymic and clonal selection effects. The public reads were reanalyzed by TCRdb: fastp trimming at Q25, MiXCR alignment, in-frame beta chains only. Entries that share a CDR3 protein sequence are merged under the most common genes and DNA. The V and J calls shown here were made by TCRdb, not taken from the authors' results. The sample table records about 700,000 distinct CDR3 sequences; approximately 6% of these occur just once. Around 1.7% of the sample lies in the top ten.

This sample was included in a study of identical twins (dated by TCRdb to 2015 to 2016). Background on the whole study: To test whether fetal clonotypes persist, this study deep-sequenced TCR alpha and beta repertoires from monozygotic twins, from unrelated adults of various ages, and from cord blood. To rule out contamination, the twin experiments were replicated at different times with different library preparation protocols.

Study-level results and caveats: Conclusions relied on cross-sectional statistical analysis, since the same donors could not be followed over many years. Zero-insertion analyses could be partly confounded by invariant T cells such as MAIT and iNKT, though diverse VJ usage argued against such confounding for most clonotypes. Abundant cord blood beta clonotypes had fewer insertions, young adult naive repertoires showed a similar but weaker trend, and memory repertoires showed no such trend. A weaker excess of twin sharing was found in beta out-of-frame sequences because the signal-to-noise ratio was lowered by fewer shared sequences. Out-of-frame TCR alpha sharing in monozygotic twins was systematically underestimated by recombination models, whereas sharing between unrelated individuals was in agreement with the recombination models. Compared with coincidental sharing between unrelated individuals, out-of-frame TCR alpha sequences shared between twins showed an excess of sequences with low generation probability.

From the cysteine through the phenylalanine, the CDR3 covers 17 amino acids. Only the CDR3 region is kept as DNA, spanning 51 bases read in frame from base 1. The germline ends are 19 bases apart after V is trimmed by 4 bases and J by 3 bases. CDR1 is given as LGHNA and CDR2 as YNFKEQ, both from the germline V gene. The TCR comes from a man aged 18 to 29 in good health. The V gene is TRBV4-2 and the J gene is TRBJ2-1, with no confidently assigned D gene. Sequenced input: naive T cells sorted from blood. What this sample's cell subset or site label stands for: cells isolated with a human naive T-cell isolation kit. The nucleotide sequence is TGTGCCAGCAGCCTTCAACCCAGGCGGCAGAACTACAATGAGCAGTTCTTC. Translation gives CASSLQPRRQNYNEQFF.